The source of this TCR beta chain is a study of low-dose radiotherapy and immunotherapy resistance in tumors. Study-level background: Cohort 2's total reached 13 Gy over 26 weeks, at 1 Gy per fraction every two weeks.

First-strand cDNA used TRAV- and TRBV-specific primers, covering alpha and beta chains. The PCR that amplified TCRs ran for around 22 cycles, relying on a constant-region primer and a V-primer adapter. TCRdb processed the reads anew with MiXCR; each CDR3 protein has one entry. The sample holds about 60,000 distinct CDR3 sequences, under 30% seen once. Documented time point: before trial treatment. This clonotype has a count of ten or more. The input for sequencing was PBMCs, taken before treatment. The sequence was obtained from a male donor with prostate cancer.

In DNA form, the CDR3 reads TGTGCCAGCAGTACAACGAACTATGGCTACACCTTC. Translation: CASSTTNYGYTF. V is TRBV28 and J is TRBJ1-2, with D uncertain. V was clipped by 5 bases and J by 2 bases, with 6 bases between them. The CDR3 contains 12 residues. Per germline, CDR1 MDHEN and CDR2 SYDVKM.